This T cell receptor (beta chain) was profiled in a study of blood T cell repertoires in COVID-19 (dated by TCRdb to 2019 to 2021). A note on the overall study: Samples from collaborators originated in the United States, Italy and Spain and spanned both the acute and convalescent phases of COVID-19. Samples were obtained from the ongoing ImmuneRACE study (first 160 participants) and from 1,000 to 1,500 subjects provided by 6 global collaborators. The material from the prospective study consisted of cDNA or gDNA derived from T cells, B-cell-depleted T cells, or PBMCs. The repertoires were released in a freely available public database meant as a resource for research on the immune response to SARS-CoV-2. Where available, HLA class I and class II types were obtained from metadata supplied by the sample provider rather than from assay-based typing. Sample metadata almost always included a de-identified subject ID, COVID-19 status, age in years and sex. The dataset comprised deeply sampled blood TCRbeta repertoires from subjects exposed to, actively infected with, or recovered from COVID-19.

TCRbeta CDR3 regions were amplified from genomic DNA by means of the immunoSEQ Assay, a bias-controlled multiplex PCR. The authors processed their data as follows. Nucleated cell counts per sample were estimated from amplification of reference gene primers within the assay. To quantify the absolute abundance of each unique TCRbeta CDR3 rearrangement, sequence reads were collapsed and filtered. For each sample, productive Simpson clonality was calculated as the square root of Simpson's diversity index over productive rearrangements. Sourced from immuneACCESS, this table was stored by TCRdb with only in-frame sequences that have V and J called. A share of the clones is absent; for the studies checked, an unresolved V gene accounts for under half, and the remainder has no known explanation. From that table come the V and J calls and clone size; the DNA was used to work out D and trimming. This sample has under 350,000 clones in its table, and about nine tenths of those were observed once. Of the sample, approximately 4.1% is held by the ten largest clones.

Beyond this particular receptor, the publication reports: Clinical and demographic metadata were provided uncurated, with the amount varying by source and participant.

At least ten counts were recorded for this clone. Its target antigen remains unknown. Base quality data are lacking; no much larger clone is found one base away. Participants in the prospective study were enrolled through a virtual design, were aged roughly 18 to 100 years, and lived in under 25 United States geographic areas. Cohort assignment in the prospective study relied on participant-reported clinical history from a screening survey and a study questionnaire. For ImmuneRACE Cohort 3, a participant was defined as recovered based on two consecutive negative NP/OP PCR tests, clearance by a healthcare professional, or resolution of symptoms. Each participant in the prospective study had whole blood, serum and a nasopharyngeal or oropharyngeal swab collected by mobile phlebotomists. Prospective study participants could optionally give additional blood draws and questionnaires over an approximately two-month period. Before DNA extraction, blood samples from the prospective study were shipped at room temperature or frozen.

From V the trimming removes 4 bases and from J it removes 4 bases, while the gene matches leave 14 bases of the junction unaccounted for. The CDR3 sequence holds 18 residues, the cysteine and phenylalanine included. The kept DNA is CDR3 alone, 54 bases in frame from the first base. The germline V gene yields KGHDR for CDR1 and SFDVKD for CDR2. The sample comprised PBMCs or T cells enriched from blood (not recorded which). The clonotype was recovered from a young man who had recovered from COVID-19. The chain uses TRBV24-1 and TRBJ2-1; the junction holds 8 bases that match TRBD2. Here is the DNA: TGTGCCACCAGTGACCAGAACAGTGGGACTAGGGGGTACAATGAGCAGTTCTTC. Its protein product is CATSDQNSGTRGYNEQFF.